This TCR beta chain was documented in a study of blood T cell repertoires in COVID-19. Background on the study: PBMCs, B-cell-depleted T cells, or T cells provided the cDNA or gDNA that made up the material.

Sequencing was performed with immunoSEQ multiplex PCR; in TCRdb, only in-frame clones are kept and a portion is missing. The sample has 85,000 to 130,000 clones, 71% seen once. The CDR3 covers 16 residues. V was cut by 5 bases and J by 0 bases, with 14 bases left in between. Germline CDR1 SGHTA, CDR2 FQGNSA. This clone was seen at least ten times. This TCR was sampled from a human donor with acute or convalescent COVID-19. The donor label of this sample is uncertain. The sequenced material came from peripheral blood. The genes are TRBV7-2 and TRBJ2-1, with D perhaps TRBD1 (5 bases). The CDR3 protein is CASSALRAISYNEQFF. The CDR3 nucleotides are TGTGCCAGCAGCGCCCTCAGGGCAATCTCCTACAATGAGCAGTTCTTC.